The next 32 T cell receptor beta chains were all read from a single sample in a study of blood T cells in healthy people across ages. A J-beta primer mix and a sample-barcoded 5' primer were used in a second PCR of about 7 to 12 cycles. Via MiXCR, TCRdb re-called the 5' RACE reads, giving one row per CDR3 protein. The sample lists 600,000 to 800,000 distinct CDR3 sequences; roughly 21% were seen once. Input material: blood. Receptor source: a man between 65 and 85 years old in good health.

The chain couples TRBV2 to TRBJ2-2, with a tentative D call TRBD2 (5 bases). V was shortened by 8 bases and J by 1 base, with 8 bases between the two germline ends. CDR3 length equals 13 residues. CDR1 SNHLY and CDR2 FYNNEI come from the germline V gene. Here the CDR3 reads CASLRENTGELFF. CDR3 bases: TGTGCCAGCCTACGGGAGAACACCGGGGAGCTGTTTTTT.

This clonotype occurred a few times. The chain couples TRBV7-9 to TRBJ2-1, with 11 bases aligning to TRBD2. This CDR3 has 14 residues. V gave up 4 bases and J gave up 7 bases; unmatched junction bases: 3. Germline V lookup: CDR1 SEHNR, CDR2 FQNEAQ (reference sequence). CDR3 sequence (DNA): TGTGCCAGCAGCTCGACTAGCGGGAATAATGAGCAGTTCTTC. This sequence encodes CASSSTSGNNEQFF.

The count of this clonotype is one. The chain carries TRBV6-1 and TRBJ1-1; TRBD1 agrees at 9 bases. V lost 4 bases to trimming and J lost 0 bases; unmatched junction nucleotides: 6. From germline, CDR1 is MNHNS and CDR2 SASEGT. The CDR3 consists of 16 residues. The CDR3 DNA sequence: TGTGCCAGCAGTGTTAACAGGGGGCTAGTGAACACTGAAGCTTTCTTT. Its translation is CASSVNRGLVNTEAFF.

This chain connects TRBV14 to TRBJ2-7; TRBD2 agrees at 7 bases. The trim removed 7 bases at V and 3 bases at J, leaving 12 bases unmatched. This CDR3 has 15 residues. Germline CDR1 SGHDN, CDR2 FVKESK. The CDR3 DNA follows: TGTGCCAGCAATCATGGCGGGAGTTATAGCTACGAGCAGTACTTC. Translation gives CASNHGGSYSYEQYF.

The chain recombines TRBV4-3 with TRBJ2-1; 7 bases are a match to TRBD1. The better agreement between TRBJ2-7 and the DNA end casts doubt on the J call. Per the germline V gene, CDR1 is LGHNA and CDR2 is YSLEER. This CDR3 is built from 14 residues. The CDR3 region is CASSQDGTDYEQYF. CDR3 nucleotides: TGCGCCAGCAGCCAAGATGGGACAGACTACGAGCAGTACTTC.

The J gene is TRBJ2-5, the V gene TRBV12-5, with unresolved D. The germline CDR1 and CDR2 sequences are LGHNT and FRNRAP. V lost 1 base and J lost 2, with 14 bases in between. The CDR3 has 16 amino acids. CDR3 coding DNA: TGTGCTAGTGGTTTGGGCGACTTCAGAGAACAAGAGACCCAGTACTTC. Its translation: CASGLGDFREQETQYF. The variable domain in full, completed from reference TRBV12-5 and TRBJ2-5, reads DARVTQTPRHKVTEMGQEVTMRCQPILGHNTVFWYRQTMMQGLELLAYFRNRAPLDDSGMPKDRFSAEMPDATLATLKIQPSEPRDSAVYFCASGLGDFREQETQYFGPGTRLLVL.

The rearrangement joins TRBV25-1 to TRBJ1-1, with D hard to call. CDR1 MGHDK and CDR2 SYGVNS come from the germline V gene. With 3 bases removed from V and 0 bases from J, the gap between germline ends came to 8 bases. This CDR3 has 14 amino acids. CDR3 bases: TGTGCCAGCAGTGAGACCGCGATGAACACTGAAGCTTTCTTT. Amino acid sequence: CASSETAMNTEAFF.

This clonotype has just a few counts. J is TRBJ2-7 and V is TRBV7-8, with D tentatively TRBD1 (6 bases). Germline V lookup: CDR1 SGHVS, CDR2 FQNEAQ. The length of the CDR3 is 17 residues. V lost 3 bases and J 3 bases, leaving 21 bases between the germline ends. The CDR3 loop is CASSFRSGRGVIYEQYF. In nucleotides, the CDR3 is TGTGCCAGCAGCTTTAGGTCGGGCAGGGGAGTTATCTACGAGCAGTACTTC.

The chain carries TRBV6-2 or TRBV6-3 and TRBJ2-1; 8 positions agree with TRBD2. There are 19 residues in the CDR3. Looked up from germline, CDR1 is MNHEY and CDR2 is SVGEGT. Trimming cost V 8 bases and J 3 bases; bases outside gene matches: 21. The CDR3 DNA follows: TGTGCCAGCCACCCATATTCTCGAGCGGGAGCTGAAATCTACAATGAGCAGTTCTTC. Protein sequence: CASHPYSRAGAEIYNEQFF.

This sequence joins TRBV21-1 and TRBJ1-5; the D call TRBD1 from the table was never checked on the DNA. TRBV21-1 counts as a pseudogene. The CDR3 spans 14 residues. The CDR3: CASNVDRGLQPQHF. The CDR3 bases are TGTGCCAGCAACGTGGACAGGGGGCTGCAGCCCCAGCATTTT.

The genes are TRBV7-2 and TRBJ2-3, with 11 bases lining up with TRBD2. Germline lookup yields CDR1 SGHTA and CDR2 FQGNSA. V lost 5 bases, J lost 6 bases, and 4 bases stayed unmatched. There are 14 residues in the CDR3. The CDR3 is CASSKTSGMDTQYF. CDR3 DNA: TGTGCCAGCAGCAAGACTAGCGGGATGGATACGCAGTATTTT. The full variable domain, completed using reference TRBV7-2 and TRBJ2-3, is GAGVSQSPSNKVTEKGKDVELRCDPISGHTALYWYRQSLGQGLEFLIYFQGNSAPDKSGLPSDRFSAERTGGSVSTLTIQRTQQEDSAVYLCASSKTSGMDTQYFGPGTRLTVL.

The rearrangement uses TRBV20-1 and TRBJ2-3, with TRBD2 as a possible D gene (5 bases). Trimming shortened V by 0 bases and J by 4 bases, and 11 bases separated the two germline ends. The germline gives CDR1 DFQATT, CDR2 SNEGSKA (reference sequence). The CDR3 spans 14 residues. This chain's CDR3 is CSARELTGADTQYF. Here the CDR3 DNA reads TGCAGTGCTAGAGAACTTACCGGGGCAGATACGCAGTATTTT.

The sample holds many counts of this clonotype. The rearrangement links TRBV29-1 to TRBJ2-5; TRBD1 is a possible D gene (5 bases). This CDR3 is built from 13 residues. Looked up from germline, CDR1 is SQVTM and CDR2 is ANQGSEA. V was trimmed by 6 bases and J by 4 bases, leaving 15 bases between them. CDR3 sequence: CSVDSGKRETQYF. The CDR3 DNA sequence: TGCAGCGTAGACTCAGGGAAGAGAGAGACCCAGTACTTC.

The rearrangement uses TRBV7-2 and TRBJ2-1, with 11 bases that match TRBD2. The CDR3 runs to 19 residues. Germline assignment: CDR1 SGHTA and CDR2 FQGNSA. Germline trimming cut 1 base from V and 7 bases from J; bases unmatched to any gene: 15. Here the CDR3 reads CASSLVSTSGSALWNEQFF. The CDR3 DNA reads as TGTGCCAGCAGCTTAGTGTCAACTAGCGGGAGTGCGCTTTGGAATGAGCAGTTCTTC.

The rearrangement links TRBV19 to TRBJ2-6; D is unresolved. Trimming pared 3 bases from V and 2 bases from J, leaving 8 bases between. This CDR3 comprises 15 residues. CDR1 and CDR2 from the germline V gene are LNHDA and SQIVND (reference sequence). The CDR3 coding sequence is TGTGCCAGTAGTATTACCGAGACTGGGGCCAACGTCCTGACTTTC. It encodes CASSITETGANVLTF.

V is TRBV5-1 and J is TRBJ2-2; 7 bases are shared with TRBD2. V lost 4 bases and J lost 4; bases outside the gene matches: 7. Germline lookup yields CDR1 SGHRS and CDR2 YFSETQ. The CDR3 consists of 15 residues. CDR3: CASSRELASTGELFF. CDR3 DNA: TGCGCCAGCAGCCGAGAACTAGCGAGCACCGGGGAGCTGTTTTTT.

The chain joins TRBV20-1 to TRBJ2-3; 8 bases match TRBD2. Per germline, CDR1 DFQATT and CDR2 SNEGSKA (reference sequence). The CDR3 is 13 residues long. V gave up 6 bases and J gave up 2 bases; unmatched junction bases: 4. This chain's CDR3 is CSAIAGPTDTQYF. The CDR3 region has the DNA TGCAGTGCCATAGCGGGACCCACAGATACGCAGTATTTT.

The rearrangement joins TRBV6-5 to TRBJ2-7, with D possibly being TRBD1 (6 bases). Germline CDR1 MNHEY, CDR2 SVGAGI. CDR3 length: 13 residues. V lost 6 bases, J lost 2 bases, and 11 bases lay in between. For the CDR3, the DNA is TGTGCCAGCAGGAACAGGGTTACCTACGAGCAGTACTTC. It encodes CASRNRVTYEQYF.

The rearrangement links TRBV19 to TRBJ2-1, with TRBD2 identical over 11 bases. The CDR3 is 15 amino acids. The V and J ends lost 3 bases and 9 bases, in that order; junction bases with no gene match: 7. CDR1 is LNHDA and CDR2 is SQIVND in the germline V gene (reference sequence). CDR3 nucleotides: TGTGCCAGTAGTATTGCTCTAGCGGGAGGTGGTGAGCAGTTCTTC. This encodes CASSIALAGGGEQFF.

This clonotype was seen more than once but under ten times. The CDR3 protein is CASSLGQGETYGYTF. CDR3 nucleotides: TGCGCCAGCAGCCTTGGACAGGGGGAAACCTATGGCTACACCTTC. V usage is TRBV5-1 and J usage is TRBJ1-2; 10 bases map to TRBD1. Per germline, CDR1 SGHRS and CDR2 YFSETQ. This CDR3 is 15 amino acids long. Germline trimming cut 4 bases from V and 4 bases from J; bases unmatched to any gene: 7.

CDR3 DNA sequence: TGTGCCAGCAGCCAGGGGGTCCGGACAGAGCAGTTCTTC. The encoded protein is CASSQGVRTEQFF. The genes are TRBV3-1 and TRBJ2-1; D may be TRBD1 or TRBD2 (5 bases each). CDR1 and CDR2 from the germline V gene are LGHDT and YNNKEL (reference sequence). Deletions cut 3 bases from V and 10 bases from J, with 13 bases between. The CDR3 has 13 amino acids.

This clonotype was counted ten times or more. This rearrangement joins TRBV5-1 to TRBJ2-4; D not resolved. Germline assignment: CDR1 SGHRS and CDR2 YFSETQ. The V gene lost 0 bases and the J gene lost 5 bases, with 15 bases spanning the gap. The CDR3 has 16 residues. The CDR3 sequence: CASSLGGPRQENIQYF. The CDR3 nucleotides are TGCGCCAGCAGCTTGGGTGGCCCTCGCCAGGAAAACATTCAGTACTTC.

This clonotype was seen a few times. The chain combines TRBV10-3 with TRBJ2-7; no firm D call. Per germline, CDR1 ENHRY and CDR2 SYGVKD. This CDR3 spans 13 amino acids. V lost 9 bases, J lost 6 bases, and 18 bases lay in between. In DNA, the CDR3 is TGTGCCATGCAAGGATCGAGCACCTCCGAGCAGTACTTC. This encodes CAMQGSSTSEQYF.

This clonotype was seen a few times. The V and J genes are TRBV18 and TRBJ2-5; D possibly corresponds to TRBD2 (5 bases). The better agreement between TRBJ2-1 and the DNA end casts doubt on the J call. The CDR3 extends over 14 amino acids. Looked up from germline, CDR1 is KGHSH and CDR2 is LQKENI. The CDR3 sequence is CASSPPPGSNEQFF. CDR3 bases: TGTGCCAGCTCACCACCGCCGGGAAGCAATGAGCAGTTCTTC.

CDR3 nucleotide sequence: TGTGCCAGCATAGGGCGGATCCAAGAGACCCAGTACTTC. As protein: CASIGRIQETQYF. The chain links TRBV2 to TRBJ2-5; D is unresolved. The V end lost 7 bases, the J end lost 1 base, and 10 bases lay between the germline ends. The CDR3 contains 13 residues. Germline values: CDR1 SNHLY, CDR2 FYNNEI.

The chain uses TRBV7-2 and TRBJ2-2, with D maybe TRBD2 (5 bases). This CDR3 spans 15 amino acids. CDR1 is SGHTA and CDR2 is FQGNSA in the germline V gene. V was cut by 5 bases and J by 0 bases, with 10 bases left in between. CDR3 nucleotides: TGTGCCAGCAGCACCGGGATTTCGAACACCGGGGAGCTGTTTTTT. As protein: CASSTGISNTGELFF.

Only a few counts were recorded for this clonotype. CDR3: CASYPGLAGNEQFF. The CDR3 region has the DNA TGTGCCAGCTACCCGGGACTAGCGGGCAATGAGCAGTTCTTC. V is TRBV18 and J is TRBJ2-5; 12 bases line up with TRBD2. The DNA end favors TRBJ2-1, so the J call may be wrong. Germline V gene lookup returns CDR1 KGHSH and CDR2 LQKENI. The CDR3 loop spans 14 amino acids.

This clonotype occurred many times. CDR3 amino acids: CSARDRLAGDTQYF. The CDR3 DNA reads as TGCAGTGCTAGAGATAGGCTAGCGGGAGATACGCAGTATTTT. The chain joins TRBV20-1 to TRBJ2-3; TRBD2 matches at 8 bases. Unmatched junction bases numbered 4, after V lost 0 bases and J lost 5 bases. The length of the CDR3 is 14 residues. Germline V gene data show CDR1 as DFQATT and CDR2 as SNEGSKA (reference sequence).

This clonotype was counted at least ten times. The rearrangement links TRBV10-3 to TRBJ2-5; D is perhaps TRBD1 (6 bases). CDR3 length equals 12 residues. V was trimmed by 8 bases and J by 5 bases, leaving 12 bases between them. The germline V gene has CDR1 ENHRY and CDR2 SYGVKD. CDR3 loop: CAIRAGEETQYF. CDR3 bases: TGTGCCATCCGGGCAGGGGAGGAGACCCAGTACTTC.

The chain carries TRBV7-8 and TRBJ2-3; a weak D match, TRBD1 (5 bases). The length of the CDR3 is 19 residues. Germline V CDR1 and CDR2: SGHVS, FQNEAQ. Trimming took 5 bases from V and 0 from J, leaving 24 bases between them. In DNA form, the CDR3 reads TGTGCCAGCAGCCCCAGTAGACAGATTAGATCCTTTAGCACAGATACGCAGTATTTT. It specifies CASSPSRQIRSFSTDTQYF.

This clonotype was recorded a few times. A read error may account for a junction end that differs from germline. The J gene is TRBJ2-1, the V gene TRBV7-3; D ambiguous. CDR3 length: 16 residues. Germline V gene data show CDR1 as SGHTA and CDR2 as FQGTGA. In nucleotides, the CDR3 is TGTGCCAGCAGCCTAACCCCGGCAAGGGCTTACAATGAGCAGTTCTTC. It translates to CASSLTPARAYNEQFF.

This clonotype turned up a few times. The CDR3, as DNA: TGTGCCAGCAGTGACCCTAATTTCCCTGAAGCTTTCTTT. It translates to CASSDPNFPEAFF. This chain joins TRBV25-1 and TRBJ1-1; no reliable D call. The CDR3 extends over 13 amino acids. Per germline, CDR1 MGHDK and CDR2 SYGVNS. V lost 3 bases and J lost 6, with 11 bases in between.